This T cell receptor (beta chain) was profiled in a study of T cell responses to AZD1222 COVID-19 vaccine. This clone was recorded only once. No antigen is known for it. Notes on the study in general: Of spike-specific TCRs, nearly half reportedly target regions left unmutated in variants. Spike regions recognized by vaccine-associated CD4 TCRs spanned the protein, led by 160-218 and 743-854.

Clones were sequenced by immunoSEQ multiplex PCR, and TCRdb holds only the in-frame ones, with some missing. The sample includes over 200,000 clones, approximately 94% of them seen just once. The sample in question was peripheral blood, obtained 28 days after the second dose of the MenACWY control vaccine. This TCR came from an adult who received the MenACWY meningococcal vaccine as a control.

DNA for the CDR3: TGTGCCAGTAGTATACGGGGAAGCACCGGGACAGGGGGCTACGAGCAGTACTTC. It specifies CASSIRGSTGTGGYEQYF. V usage is TRBV19 and J usage is TRBJ2-7; 11 nucleotides match TRBD1. The CDR3 extends over 18 amino acids. Per germline, CDR1 LNHDA and CDR2 SQIVND (reference sequence). The V and J ends lost 2 bases and 3 bases, in that order; junction bases with no gene match: 12. Complete variable domain (other parts from reference TRBV19 and TRBJ2-7): DGGITQSPKYLFRKEGQNVTLSCEQNLNHDAMYWYRQDPGQGLRLIYYSQIVNDFQKGDIAEGYSVSREKKESFPLTVTSAQKNPTAFYLCASSIRGSTGTGGYEQYFGPGTRLTVT.